Shown below are 31 T cell receptor beta chains from a single sample sequenced in a study of vaccination and CD4 T cells after COVID-19. Sequenced with the Oncomine TCR Beta short-read assay was DNA taken from cultured CD4+ T cells. TCRdb processed the PCR reads anew with MiXCR; each CDR3 protein has one entry. The sample lists some 21,000 distinct CDR3 sequences, 46% seen once, with approximately 13% in the top ten. Stated time point: late sampling 161 to 241 days after vaccination in a few convalescent patients. Documented treatment: approximately nine-day PBMC culture with coronavirus spike peptide pools or control peptides (ViraFEST assay). No cognate antigen is known for these TCRs. Here the sequenced sample was CD4+ T cells from blood, cultured in vitro, taken about 7 months after SARS-CoV-2 vaccination. The receptors come from a human donor who had recovered from COVID-19.

This sequence joins TRBV20-1 and TRBJ2-7; maybe TRBD2 (6 bases). Germline V CDR1 and CDR2: DFQATT, SNEGSKA (reference sequence). The ends were cut back, 6 bases at V and 0 bases at J, with 12 bases in the middle. The length of the CDR3 is 13 residues. The CDR3, as DNA: TGCAGTGCCGGGGACTTGAGCTCCTACGAGCAGTACTTC. Translating it yields CSAGDLSSYEQYF.

The chain couples TRBV7-9 to TRBJ2-1; 9 bases are shared with TRBD2. Trimming at V came to 0 bases and at J to 0 bases, leaving 0 bases not matched to a gene. CDR3 size: 16 residues. The V gene's germline CDR1 is SEHNR and CDR2 FQNEAQ (reference sequence). CDR3 nucleotide sequence: TGTGCCAGCAGCTTAGCACTAGCGGGCTCCTACAATGAGCAGTTCTTC. Its translation is CASSLALAGSYNEQFF.

The V call is TRBV5-1, the J call TRBJ2-1; no clear D. This CDR3 has 13 amino acids. The germline V gene has CDR1 SGHRS and CDR2 YFSETQ. V dropped 4 bases and J dropped 4 bases, with 9 bases sitting between them. In DNA, the CDR3 is TGCGCCAGCAGCCCAGGACCGTACAATGAGCAGTTCTTC. Encoded protein: CASSPGPYNEQFF.

V gene TRBV6-5 combines with J gene TRBJ1-2; D call uncertain. The CDR3 has 14 residues. V shed 0 bases and J shed 1 base, with 6 bases lying between them. Looked up from germline, CDR1 is MNHEY and CDR2 is SVGAGI. The CDR3 sequence is CASSYSAYNYGYTF. CDR3 DNA sequence: TGTGCCAGCAGTTACTCGGCCTATAACTATGGCTACACCTTC.

The J gene is TRBJ1-1, the V gene TRBV7-9; no clear D gene. Trimming left V 0 bases short and J 8 bases short, with 16 bases between. Per the germline V gene, CDR1 is SEHNR and CDR2 is FQNEAQ (reference sequence). The CDR3 loop spans 15 amino acids. The CDR3 DNA follows: TGTGCCAGCAGCTTAGCGTGGGCTCCAGGCGACGAAGCTTTCTTT. It encodes CASSLAWAPGDEAFF.

This clonotype was observed once. The chain recombines TRBV7-9 with TRBJ1-2; D is possibly TRBD1 (6 bases). The CDR3 length is 14 residues. The V gene lost 5 bases and the J gene lost 8 bases, with 18 bases spanning the gap. Germline V gene data show CDR1 as SEHNR and CDR2 as FQNEAQ (reference sequence). This CDR3 is CASSPPDSLRGYTF. In DNA form, the CDR3 reads TGTGCCAGCAGCCCTCCGGACAGCCTGCGCGGCTACACCTTC.

A few counts support this clonotype. The CDR3 sequence is CASSLVGGNTEAFF. In DNA, the CDR3 is TGTGCCAGCAGCTTAGTGGGGGGGAACACTGAAGCTTTCTTT. The chain employs TRBV7-2 and TRBJ1-1; D may be TRBD1 (5 bases). V lost 1 base and J 1 base, leaving 7 bases between the germline ends. The CDR3 runs to 14 residues. The germline V gene has CDR1 SGHTA and CDR2 FQGNSA.

The gene calls are TRBV28 and TRBJ2-3; 8 bases align to TRBD2. The CDR3 consists of 14 residues. The trim removed 5 bases at V and 4 bases at J, leaving 5 bases unmatched. Germline V gene lookup returns CDR1 MDHEN and CDR2 SYDVKM. The chain's CDR3 is CASSRGLASDTQYF. The CDR3, as DNA: TGTGCCAGCAGTCGCGGACTAGCATCAGATACGCAGTATTTT.

The chain recombines TRBV5-4 with TRBJ1-1, with 8 bases matching TRBD1. With 0 bases clipped from V and 8 bases from J, the junction kept 6 bases outside the gene matches. This CDR3 contains 14 residues. Per germline, CDR1 SGHNT and CDR2 YYREEE (reference sequence). The CDR3 loop is CASSLVQGAREAFF. The CDR3 DNA sequence: TGTGCCAGCAGCTTGGTTCAGGGGGCCAGAGAAGCTTTCTTT.

V gene TRBV20-1 combines with J gene TRBJ2-3; D may be TRBD2 (7 bases). Trimming removed 0 bases at V and 5 bases at J, with 15 bases between. The CDR3 totals 15 residues. Germline V gene sequence: CDR1 DFQATT, CDR2 SNEGSKA (reference sequence). CDR3 nucleotide sequence: TGCAGTGCTAGAGATGGGGGGGGCCAGGGAGATACGCAGTATTTT. It specifies CSARDGGGQGDTQYF.

In this sample, this clonotype turned up once. This CDR3 is CASTIRWGNDSPLHF. CDR3 nucleotide sequence: TGTGCCAGCACTATTAGGTGGGGTAATGATTCACCCCTCCACTTT. The chain carries TRBV27 and TRBJ1-6; D call uncertain. Between the trimmed V and J ends, which lost 7 bases and 8 bases, there was a span of 18 bases. Germline CDR1 reads MNHEY; CDR2 reads SMNVEV (reference sequence). The CDR3 has 15 amino acids.

V is TRBV19 and J is TRBJ1-1; 7 nucleotides align to TRBD1. The germline V gene has CDR1 LNHDA and CDR2 SQIVND (reference sequence). The CDR3 is 15 amino acids. V shed 3 bases and J 3 bases; nucleotides not matched to a gene: 7. CDR3 nucleotides: TGTGCCAGTAGTATTGGGACAGCGATAGACACTGAAGCTTTCTTT. Protein sequence: CASSIGTAIDTEAFF.

This clonotype was detected a few times. This rearrangement joins TRBV27 to TRBJ1-5; D ambiguous. The germline gives CDR1 MNHEY, CDR2 SMNVEV (reference sequence). V was trimmed by 3 bases and J by 6 bases, leaving 12 bases between them. The CDR3 is 14 amino acids. The chain's CDR3 is CASSLGGGIQPQHF. The CDR3 DNA follows: TGTGCCAGCAGTTTGGGAGGAGGGATTCAGCCCCAGCATTTT.

This rearrangement joins TRBV2 to TRBJ1-5; TRBD1 matches 9 bases. The CDR3 totals 15 residues. CDR1 SNHLY and CDR2 FYNNEI come from the germline V gene. J gave up 7 bases and V 4 bases, and 8 bases lay outside the gene matches. This chain's CDR3 is CASSVLQGAEQPQHF. CDR3 in DNA: TGTGCCAGCAGTGTCCTACAGGGGGCGGAACAGCCCCAGCATTTT.

The table lists this clonotype with a few counts. The rearrangement uses TRBV20-1 and TRBJ2-5; TRBD1 matches 8 bases. Germline V gene lookup returns CDR1 DFQATT and CDR2 SNEGSKA (reference sequence). J gave up 2 bases and V 1 base, and 3 bases lay outside the gene matches. This CDR3 spans 14 amino acids. CDR3: CSARGGQGQETQYF. As DNA, the CDR3 is TGCAGTGCTAGAGGCGGACAGGGACAAGAGACCCAGTACTTC.

The genes are TRBV20-1 and TRBJ1-1; D unclear. V shed 3 bases and J shed 6 bases, with 17 bases lying between them. The CDR3 sequence is 14 residues long. Germline V gives CDR1 DFQATT, CDR2 SNEGSKA (reference sequence). The DNA of the CDR3 is TGCAGTGCTAGCGCACCAGACAAATCATCTGAAGCTTTCTTT. Protein product: CSASAPDKSSEAFF.

The genes are TRBV7-2 and TRBJ2-1; D ambiguous. Trimming cost V 5 bases and J 5 bases, with 10 bases left between them. Germline loops: CDR1 SGHTA, CDR2 FQGNSA. The CDR3 is 13 residues long. The CDR3 protein is CASSRLTNNEQFF. CDR3 in DNA: TGTGCCAGCAGCCGCCTCACTAACAATGAGCAGTTCTTC.

The V gene is TRBV7-8, the J gene TRBJ2-1; tentative D call: TRBD2 (6 bases). V lost 4 bases, J lost 7 bases, and 23 bases lay in between. The CDR3 is 17 residues long. The V gene's germline CDR1 is SGHVS and CDR2 FQNEAQ. The CDR3 coding sequence is TGTGCCAGCAGCTGGAGGGGCCGGGACCGCTATAAAAATGAGCAGTTCTTC. Translating it yields CASSWRGRDRYKNEQFF. The whole variable domain, remainder taken from reference TRBV7-8 and TRBJ2-1, is GAGVSQSPRYKVAKRGQDVALRCDPISGHVSLFWYQQALGQGPEFLTYFQNEAQLDKSGLPSDRFFAERPEGSVSTLKIQRTQQEDSAVYLCASSWRGRDRYKNEQFFGPGTRLTVL.

The gene calls are TRBV24-1 and TRBJ2-3; TRBD1 is a possible D gene (5 bases). V was trimmed by 4 bases and J by 0 bases, leaving 10 bases between them. CDR3 length equals 15 residues. Looked up from germline, CDR1 is KGHDR and CDR2 is SFDVKD. CDR3 region: CATSDRTYSTDTQYF. CDR3 DNA: TGTGCCACCAGTGACCGGACATACAGCACAGATACGCAGTATTTT.

A few counts support this clonotype. The rearrangement joins TRBV7-9 to TRBJ1-5, with D hard to call. V shed 0 bases and J shed 7 bases, with 7 bases lying between them. This CDR3 is built from 13 residues. The germline V gene has CDR1 SEHNR and CDR2 FQNEAQ (reference sequence). The CDR3 DNA sequence: TGTGCCAGCAGCTTAGCCCCAAACCAGCCCCAGCATTTT. It codes for CASSLAPNQPQHF.

This clonotype occurred a few times. This chain's CDR3 is CASSREGLAGARGEQFF. CDR3 nucleotides: TGTGCCAGCAGCCGAGAGGGACTAGCGGGAGCAAGGGGTGAGCAGTTCTTC. The rearrangement uses TRBV7-3 and TRBJ2-1, with 14 nucleotides matching TRBD2. The CDR3 is 17 residues long. Germline V gene lookup returns CDR1 SGHTA and CDR2 FQGTGA. V lost 5 bases to trimming and J lost 9 bases; unmatched junction nucleotides: 12.

The genes are TRBV11-3 and TRBJ2-7; D possibly corresponds to TRBD2 (5 bases). V lost 1 base and J lost 7, with 11 bases in between. The germline V gene encodes CDR1 SGHNT and CDR2 YENEEA. The CDR3 covers 13 residues. CDR3 sequence reads: CASSLGSSGEQYF. The CDR3 DNA is TGTGCCAGCAGCTTAGGGTCCTCGGGGGAGCAGTACTTC.

The chain has TRBV29-1 and TRBJ2-1; D is undetermined. Trimming took 6 bases from V and 2 from J, leaving 11 bases between them. From germline, CDR1 is SQVTM and CDR2 ANQGSEA. This CDR3 is 13 amino acids long. CDR3 coding DNA: TGCAGCGTCGCCTTCCTGGCCTACAATGAGCAGTTCTTC. It is translated as CSVAFLAYNEQFF.

The rearrangement uses TRBV11-3 and TRBJ2-5; 14 bases map to TRBD2. With 7 bases clipped from V and 5 bases from J, the junction kept 3 bases outside the gene matches. CDR3 length: 14 residues. The V gene's germline CDR1 is SGHNT and CDR2 YENEEA. The CDR3 loop is CASTGTSGSETQYF. The CDR3 nucleotides read TGTGCCAGCACCGGGACTAGCGGGAGCGAGACCCAGTACTTC.

This clonotype was detected a few times. The CDR3 nucleotides read TGTGCCAGCAGGCTAGCGGCAAAGTTGGCCCAGTACTTC. Its protein product is CASRLAAKLAQYF. This sequence joins TRBV6-2 or TRBV6-3 and TRBJ2-5; 7 bases align to TRBD2. V lost 6 bases, J lost 9 bases, and 10 bases stayed unmatched. CDR1 and CDR2 (germline): MNHEY, SVGEGT. This CDR3 comprises 13 residues.

This chain joins TRBV6-2 or TRBV6-3 and TRBJ1-2; D perhaps matches TRBD1 (5 bases). Germline V gene data show CDR1 as MNHEY and CDR2 as SVGEGT. This CDR3 spans 14 amino acids. V was clipped by 5 bases and J by 4 bases, with 14 bases between them. This CDR3 is CASSTPGRGYGYTF. DNA of the CDR3: TGTGCCAGCAGTACGCCAGGGAGGGGCTATGGCTACACCTTC.

The chain couples TRBV7-3 to TRBJ2-1; TRBD2 matches at 9 bases. The V segment lost 0 bases and the J segment 12 bases; nucleotides outside the gene matches: 12. The CDR3 spans 16 residues. Germline CDR1 reads SGHTA; CDR2 reads FQGTGA. The CDR3 loop is CASSLTAASSGNGQFF. Here the CDR3 DNA reads TGTGCCAGCAGCTTAACCGCGGCATCTAGCGGGAACGGGCAGTTCTTC.

This clonotype was picked up one time. The V gene is TRBV7-3, the J gene TRBJ2-1; D is unclear. CDR1 and CDR2 (germline): SGHTA, FQGTGA. V shed 4 bases and J shed 6 bases, with 16 bases lying between them. The CDR3 is 15 amino acids. The chain's CDR3 is CASSSEPRDFNEQFF. The CDR3 nucleotides read TGTGCCAGCAGCTCGGAGCCGCGAGACTTCAATGAGCAGTTCTTC.

This clonotype was recorded a few times. J is TRBJ2-7 and V is TRBV20-1; D uncertain. V was cut by 3 bases and J by 3 bases, with 15 bases left in between. CDR3 length: 14 residues. Germline V gene sequence: CDR1 DFQATT, CDR2 SNEGSKA (reference sequence). Here the CDR3 DNA reads TGCAGTGCTAGCTTCTTGGGAAAGGACTACGAGCAGTACTTC. Protein sequence: CSASFLGKDYEQYF.

This clonotype has just one count. This chain uses TRBV5-4 with TRBJ2-3; no clear D gene. Germline loops: CDR1 SGHNT, CDR2 YYREEE (reference sequence). The V and J ends lost 0 bases and 1 base respectively, with 6 bases between them. This CDR3 has 14 residues. Here the CDR3 DNA reads TGTGCCAGCAGCTTGGACACGGGCACAGATACGCAGTATTTT. Protein sequence: CASSLDTGTDTQYF.

The chain links TRBV20-1 to TRBJ2-5; a possible D gene is TRBD2 (6 bases). Per the germline V gene, CDR1 is DFQATT and CDR2 is SNEGSKA (reference sequence). The CDR3 spans 13 residues. V lost 3 bases and J 1 base, leaving 9 bases between the germline ends. The CDR3 bases are TGCAGTGCTAGTCTCGGGGGCCAAGAGACCCAGTACTTC. It encodes CSASLGGQETQYF.